The 20 T cell receptor beta chains reported below all come from one sample, sequenced in a study of T cells in Graves' hyperthyroidism and ophthalmopathy. It was RNA transcripts that yielded the amplified TCR beta CDR3 regions. In the first-round RT-PCR of the TCR CDR3, the HTBI primer set was used. TCRdb re-analysed the multiplex PCR reads in MiXCR, keeping a single row per CDR3 protein. This table has fewer than 850,000 distinct CDR3 sequences, 15% to 20% appearing once. What was sequenced was blood. The receptors stem from a man aged 45-60 years with Graves' hyperthyroidism.

This clonotype has a handful of counts. The chain recombines TRBV6-1 with TRBJ2-5, with 10 bases matching TRBD2. There are 17 residues in the CDR3. J was trimmed by 2 bases and V by 3 bases; bases with no gene match: 9. Per germline, CDR1 MNHNS and CDR2 SASEGT. CDR3 nucleotide sequence: TGTGCCAGCAGTGAGGTACCTGGACTAGCGGATCAAGAGACCCAGTACTTC. As protein: CASSEVPGLADQETQYF.

This clonotype has at least ten counts. This rearrangement joins TRBV28 to TRBJ2-2, with D hard to call. V lost 5 bases and J lost 6, with 4 bases in between. Looked up from germline, CDR1 is MDHEN and CDR2 is SYDVKM. The CDR3 contains 11 residues. CDR3 region: CASSRAGELFF. In DNA, the CDR3 is TGTGCCAGCAGTAGGGCCGGGGAGCTGTTTTTT.

The J gene is TRBJ2-1, the V gene TRBV13; 8 bases fit TRBD2. CDR3 size: 13 residues. Germline V gene lookup returns CDR1 PRHDT and CDR2 FYEKMQ (reference sequence). Trimming took 5 bases from V and 6 from J; bases not matched to a gene: 3. CDR3 residues: CASSELAANEQFF. DNA of the CDR3: TGTGCCAGCAGCGAACTAGCGGCCAATGAGCAGTTCTTC.

The V call is TRBV20-1, the J call TRBJ1-1; D remains ambiguous. V was clipped by 1 base and J by 4 bases, with 10 bases between them. The CDR3 is 13 amino acids. Germline loops: CDR1 DFQATT, CDR2 SNEGSKA (reference sequence). CDR3: CSARGGTITEAFF. The CDR3 DNA is TGCAGTGCTAGAGGCGGCACCATCACTGAAGCTTTCTTT.

This clonotype was detected only a few times. V gene TRBV6-1 combines with J gene TRBJ2-7; 14 nucleotides line up with TRBD2. V was clipped by 4 bases and J by 5 bases; unmatched bases: 10. The CDR3 is 17 residues long. Germline loops: CDR1 MNHNS, CDR2 SASEGT. Written as DNA, the CDR3 is TGTGCCAGCAGTGCCGGGACTAGCGGGAGTACGTTGGACGAGCAGTACTTC. Translating gives CASSAGTSGSTLDEQYF.

This clonotype has a handful of counts. The chain links TRBV27 to TRBJ1-5; D possibly corresponds to TRBD1 (6 bases). CDR1 and CDR2 (germline): MNHEY, SMNVEV (reference sequence). This CDR3 comprises 14 residues. V was trimmed by 5 bases and J by 6 bases, leaving 14 bases between them. The CDR3 nucleotides read TGTGCCAGCAGTCTACAGGGAAAGGGTCAGCCCCAGCATTTT. It encodes CASSLQGKGQPQHF.

The chain uses TRBV28 and TRBJ2-7, with TRBD1 identical over 9 bases. CDR3 length equals 14 residues. Per the germline V gene, CDR1 is MDHEN and CDR2 is SYDVKM. V lost 6 bases to trimming and J lost 3 bases; unmatched junction nucleotides: 6. The CDR3 reads CASRGTGRIYEQYF. CDR3 coding DNA: TGTGCCAGCAGGGGGACAGGGAGAATCTACGAGCAGTACTTC.

With respect to this clonotype: A read error may explain this, as a much larger clone is one base away. The CDR3: CASSGASNYSYTF. The DNA of the CDR3 is TGTGCCAGCTCCGGGGCGTCTAACTATAGCTACACCTTC. The chain joins TRBV2 to TRBJ1-2, with D tentatively TRBD1 (5 bases). This CDR3 spans 13 amino acids. Germline V gene sequence: CDR1 SNHLY, CDR2 FYNNEI. The full variable domain, its missing parts supplied by reference TRBV2 and TRBJ1-2, is EPEVTQTPSHQVTQMGQEVILRCVPISNHLYFYWYRQILGQKVEFLVSFYNNEISEKSEIFDDQFSVERPDGSNFTLKIRSTKLEDSAMYFCASSGASNYSYTFGSGTRLTVV.

This clonotype has only a few counts. The chain is built from TRBV7-9 and TRBJ2-3; TRBD2 might be the D (5 bases). The V gene lost 4 bases and the J gene lost 4 bases, with 18 bases spanning the gap. CDR1 and CDR2 (germline): SEHNR, FQNEAQ (reference sequence). This CDR3 region has 16 residues. In DNA, the CDR3 is TGTGCCAGCAGCTCCACTAGGTATCTGGGAGCAGATACGCAGTATTTT. Its protein product is CASSSTRYLGADTQYF.

The sample holds many counts of this clonotype. V and J are TRBV29-1 and TRBJ2-7, with 9 nucleotides matching TRBD1. The germline gives CDR1 SQVTM, CDR2 ANQGSEA. V lost 4 bases, J lost 4 bases, and 11 bases stayed unmatched. The CDR3 consists of 15 residues. CDR3 protein: CSVVEPGTGLYEQYF. CDR3 coding DNA: TGCAGCGTTGTAGAACCCGGGACAGGGTTGTACGAGCAGTACTTC.

This clonotype appeared a few times. The chain employs TRBV19 and TRBJ1-4, with D possibly matching TRBD1 (6 bases). V was shortened by 6 bases and J by 5 bases, with 16 bases between the two germline ends. The CDR3 spans 15 residues. Germline V gives CDR1 LNHDA, CDR2 SQIVND (reference sequence). CDR3 sequence: CASSTRQAQNEKLFF. The CDR3, as DNA: TGTGCCAGTAGCACCCGACAGGCGCAAAATGAAAAACTGTTTTTT.

This clonotype was counted between two and nine times. This chain uses TRBV4-1 with TRBJ1-1, with D hard to call. Trimming left V 1 base short and J 6 bases short, with 12 bases between. This CDR3 is 14 amino acids long. Germline CDR1 MGHRA, CDR2 YSYEKL. The CDR3 DNA follows: TGCGCCAGCAGCCAAGTTACGGTTGTGGCTGAAGCTTTCTTT. Its translation is CASSQVTVVAEAFF.

The genes are TRBV18 and TRBJ1-3; possible D gene TRBD1, 6 bases. Germline-derived CDR1 and CDR2 are KGHSH and LQKENI. The CDR3 has 16 amino acids. Trimming stripped 1 base from V and 0 bases from J, with 10 bases between. CDR3 nucleotides: TGTGCCAGCTCACCACTTCCAGGGGCCTCTGGAAACACCATATATTTT. Its translation: CASSPLPGASGNTIYF.

This clonotype was recorded at least ten times. The V gene is TRBV6-5, the J gene TRBJ1-4; D is unclear. With 0 bases removed from V and 4 bases from J, the gap between germline ends came to 12 bases. The CDR3 length is 16 residues. Germline V gene sequence: CDR1 MNHEY, CDR2 SVGAGI. In nucleotides, the CDR3 is TGTGCCAGCAGTTACTCGATCCGGGAAAGTAATGAAAAACTGTTTTTT. Protein product: CASSYSIRESNEKLFF.

This clonotype was seen many times. V gene TRBV28 combines with J gene TRBJ1-1; D unclear. CDR1 and CDR2 (germline): MDHEN, SYDVKM. Trimming removed 3 bases at V and 6 bases at J, with 8 bases between. The CDR3 has 12 amino acids. In DNA form, the CDR3 reads TGTGCCAGCAGTTTTATGACGGCTGAAGCTTTCTTT. It yields the protein CASSFMTAEAFF.

As to this clonotype: Compared with germline, one end of the junction differs, possibly owing to a read error. The rearrangement joins TRBV15 to TRBJ1-4; no clear D gene. Germline CDR1 reads LNHNV; CDR2 reads YYDKDF (reference sequence). The CDR3 length is 13 residues. This CDR3 reads CATATATNEKLSF. CDR3 sequence (DNA): TGTGCCACAGCCACCGCAACTAATGAAAAACTGTCTTTT.

This clonotype was seen many times. The chain links TRBV12-3 or TRBV12-4 to TRBJ2-7; D tentatively reads TRBD1 or TRBD2 (6 bases each). V shed 8 bases and J shed 1 base, with 15 bases lying between them. This CDR3 is 14 amino acids long. In DNA form, the CDR3 reads TGTGCCAGCCGTCTGGAGGGGGGATCCTACGAGCAGTACTTC. It translates to CASRLEGGSYEQYF.

The table lists this clonotype with a few counts. The chain combines TRBV7-6 with TRBJ2-1, with TRBD2 matching over 13 bases. J was trimmed by 7 bases and V by 10 bases; bases with no gene match: 16. Germline CDR1 and CDR2: SGHVS and FNYEAQ. CDR3 size: 17 residues. CDR3 nucleotides: TGTGCCACCCGGCGGACAGTAACTAGCGGGAGGGCGAATGAGCAGTTCTTC. It specifies CATRRTVTSGRANEQFF.

The table lists this clonotype with many counts. J is TRBJ1-2 and V is TRBV20-1, with 8 bases fitting TRBD1. The CDR3 has 11 residues. The junction had 5 bases not matched to a gene; V was cut back by 7 bases and J by 7 bases. CDR1 and CDR2 from the germline V gene are DFQATT and SNEGSKA (reference sequence). Written as DNA, the CDR3 is TGCAGTGGCGACAGGGGCGTTGGCTACACCTTC. Its protein is CSGDRGVGYTF.

This clonotype was recorded many times. The rearrangement links TRBV9 to TRBJ1-2; 8 positions agree with TRBD1. Trimming removed 0 bases from V and 7 bases from J; junction bases left unmatched: 8. Germline V gene data show CDR1 as SGDLS and CDR2 as YYNGEE. The CDR3 runs to 15 residues. CDR3 residues: CASSVADRGTSGYTF. For the CDR3, the DNA is TGTGCCAGCAGCGTAGCCGACAGGGGAACGTCTGGCTACACCTTC.